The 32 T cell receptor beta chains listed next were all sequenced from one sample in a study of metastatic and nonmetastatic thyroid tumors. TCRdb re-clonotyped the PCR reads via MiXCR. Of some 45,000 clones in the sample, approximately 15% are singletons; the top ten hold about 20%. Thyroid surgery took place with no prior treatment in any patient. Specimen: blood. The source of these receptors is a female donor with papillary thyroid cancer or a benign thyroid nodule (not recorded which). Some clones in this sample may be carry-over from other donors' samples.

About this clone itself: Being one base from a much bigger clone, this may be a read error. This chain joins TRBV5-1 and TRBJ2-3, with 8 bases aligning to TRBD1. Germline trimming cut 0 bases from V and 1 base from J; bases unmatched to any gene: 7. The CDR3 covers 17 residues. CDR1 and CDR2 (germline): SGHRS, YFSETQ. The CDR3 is CASSLVFEGQGTDTQYF. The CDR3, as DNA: TGCGCCAGCAGCTTGGTGTTTGAGGGACAGGGCACAGATACGCAGTATTTT.

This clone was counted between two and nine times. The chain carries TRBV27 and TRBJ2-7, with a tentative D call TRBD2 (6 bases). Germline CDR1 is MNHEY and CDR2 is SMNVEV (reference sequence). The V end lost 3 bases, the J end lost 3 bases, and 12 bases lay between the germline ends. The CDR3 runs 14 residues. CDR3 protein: CASSFGGNLYEQYF. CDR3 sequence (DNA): TGTGCCAGCAGTTTTGGCGGGAACCTCTACGAGCAGTACTTC.

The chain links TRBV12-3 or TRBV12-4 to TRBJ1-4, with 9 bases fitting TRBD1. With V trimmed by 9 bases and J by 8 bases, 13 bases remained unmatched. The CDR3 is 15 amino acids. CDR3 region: CARRPRGQGGEKLFF. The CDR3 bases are TGTGCCAGAAGGCCACGGGGACAGGGAGGAGAAAAACTGTTTTTT.

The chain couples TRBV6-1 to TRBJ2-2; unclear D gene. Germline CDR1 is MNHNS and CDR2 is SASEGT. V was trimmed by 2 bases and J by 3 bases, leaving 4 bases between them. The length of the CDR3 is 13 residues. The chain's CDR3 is CASSERDTGELFF. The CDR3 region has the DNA TGTGCCAGCAGTGAACGCGACACCGGGGAGCTGTTTTTT.

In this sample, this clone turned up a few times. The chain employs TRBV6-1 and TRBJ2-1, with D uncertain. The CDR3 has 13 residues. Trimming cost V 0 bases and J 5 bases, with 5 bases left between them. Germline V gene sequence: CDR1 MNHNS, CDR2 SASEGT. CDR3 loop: CASSEASDNEQFF. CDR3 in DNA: TGTGCCAGCAGTGAAGCGTCGGACAATGAGCAGTTCTTC.

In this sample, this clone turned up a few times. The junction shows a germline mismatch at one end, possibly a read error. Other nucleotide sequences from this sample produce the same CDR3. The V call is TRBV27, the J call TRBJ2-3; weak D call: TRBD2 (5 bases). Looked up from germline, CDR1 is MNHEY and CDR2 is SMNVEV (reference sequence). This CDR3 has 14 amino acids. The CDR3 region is CASRWSGLADTQYF. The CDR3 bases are TGTGCCAGCAGATGGTCTGGGCTAGCTGATACACAGTATTTT.

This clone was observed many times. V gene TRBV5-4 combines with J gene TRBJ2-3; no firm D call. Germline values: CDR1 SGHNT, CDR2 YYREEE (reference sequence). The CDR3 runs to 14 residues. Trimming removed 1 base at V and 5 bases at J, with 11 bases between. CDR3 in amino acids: CASSLNPKRDTQYF. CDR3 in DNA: TGTGCCAGCAGCTTGAACCCCAAAAGAGATACGCAGTATTTT.

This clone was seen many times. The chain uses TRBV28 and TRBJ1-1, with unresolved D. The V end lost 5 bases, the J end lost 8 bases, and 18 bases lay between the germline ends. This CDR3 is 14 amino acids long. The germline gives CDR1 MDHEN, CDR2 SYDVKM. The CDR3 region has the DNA TGTGCCAGCAGTATAACAGCGGCCGCTGCAGAAGCTTTCTTT. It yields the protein CASSITAAAAEAFF.

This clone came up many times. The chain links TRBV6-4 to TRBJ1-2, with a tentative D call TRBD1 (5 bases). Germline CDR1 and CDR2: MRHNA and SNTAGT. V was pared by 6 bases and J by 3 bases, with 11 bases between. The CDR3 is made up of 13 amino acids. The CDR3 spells CASSDTGDYGYTF. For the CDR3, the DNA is TGTGCCAGCAGCGACACGGGGGACTATGGCTACACCTTC.

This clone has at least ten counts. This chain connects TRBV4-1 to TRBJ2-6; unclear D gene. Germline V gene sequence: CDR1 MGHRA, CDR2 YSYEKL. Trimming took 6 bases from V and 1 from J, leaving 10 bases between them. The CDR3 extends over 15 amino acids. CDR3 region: CASSHPVSGANVLTF. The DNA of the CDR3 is TGCGCCAGCAGTCATCCCGTTTCTGGGGCCAACGTCCTGACTTTC.

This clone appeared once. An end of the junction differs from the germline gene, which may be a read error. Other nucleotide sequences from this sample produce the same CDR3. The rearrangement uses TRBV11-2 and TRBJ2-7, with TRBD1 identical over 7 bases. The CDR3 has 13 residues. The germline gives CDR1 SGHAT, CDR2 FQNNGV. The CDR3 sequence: CASSLDREDEQYF. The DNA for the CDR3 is TGTGCTAGCAGCTTAGACAGGGAAGACGAACAGTACTTC. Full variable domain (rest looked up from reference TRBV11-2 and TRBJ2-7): EAGVAQSPRYKIIEKRQSVAFWCNPISGHATLYWYQQILGQGPKLLIQFQNNGVVDDSQLPKDRFSAERLKGVDSTLKIQPAKLEDSAVYLCASSLDREDEQYFGPGTRLTVT.

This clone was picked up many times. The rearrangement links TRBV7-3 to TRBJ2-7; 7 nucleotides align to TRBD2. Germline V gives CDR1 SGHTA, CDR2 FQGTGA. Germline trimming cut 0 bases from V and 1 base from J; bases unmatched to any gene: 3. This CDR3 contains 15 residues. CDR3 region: CASSLTGGPSYEQYF. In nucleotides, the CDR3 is TGTGCCAGCAGCTTAACGGGAGGGCCTTCCTACGAGCAGTACTTC.

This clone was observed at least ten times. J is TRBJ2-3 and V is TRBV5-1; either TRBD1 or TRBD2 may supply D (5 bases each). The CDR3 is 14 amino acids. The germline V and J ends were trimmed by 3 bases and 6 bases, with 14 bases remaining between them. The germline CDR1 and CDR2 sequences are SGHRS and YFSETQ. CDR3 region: CASSSGTLRDTQYF. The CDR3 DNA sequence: TGCGCCAGCAGCTCGGGGACCCTGAGGGATACGCAGTATTTT.

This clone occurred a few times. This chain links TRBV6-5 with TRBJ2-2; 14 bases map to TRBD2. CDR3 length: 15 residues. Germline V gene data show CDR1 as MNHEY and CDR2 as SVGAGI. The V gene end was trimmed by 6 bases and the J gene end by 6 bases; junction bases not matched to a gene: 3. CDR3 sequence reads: CASSLGLAGAGELFF. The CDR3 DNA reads TGTGCCAGCAGCTTGGGACTAGCGGGAGCCGGGGAGCTGTTTTTT.

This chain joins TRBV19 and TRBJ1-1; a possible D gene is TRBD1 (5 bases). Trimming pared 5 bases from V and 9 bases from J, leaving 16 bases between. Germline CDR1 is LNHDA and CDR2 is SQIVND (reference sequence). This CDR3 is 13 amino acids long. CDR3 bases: TGTGCCAGTAGTGACCATGGGGGTACGAAAGCTTTCTTT. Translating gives CASSDHGGTKAFF.

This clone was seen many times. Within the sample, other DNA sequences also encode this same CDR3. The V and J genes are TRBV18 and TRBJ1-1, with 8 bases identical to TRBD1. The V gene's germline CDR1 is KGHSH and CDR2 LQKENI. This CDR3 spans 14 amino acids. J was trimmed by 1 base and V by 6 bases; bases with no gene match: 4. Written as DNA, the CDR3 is TGTGCCAGCTCCCCCGGGACAGGGAACACTGAAGCTTTCTTT. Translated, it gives CASSPGTGNTEAFF.

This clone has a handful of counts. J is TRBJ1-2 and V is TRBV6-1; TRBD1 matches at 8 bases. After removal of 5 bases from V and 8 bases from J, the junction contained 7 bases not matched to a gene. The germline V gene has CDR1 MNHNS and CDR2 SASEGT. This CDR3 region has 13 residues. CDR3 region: CASSTGQGQGYTF. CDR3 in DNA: TGTGCCAGCAGTACCGGACAGGGTCAGGGCTACACCTTC.

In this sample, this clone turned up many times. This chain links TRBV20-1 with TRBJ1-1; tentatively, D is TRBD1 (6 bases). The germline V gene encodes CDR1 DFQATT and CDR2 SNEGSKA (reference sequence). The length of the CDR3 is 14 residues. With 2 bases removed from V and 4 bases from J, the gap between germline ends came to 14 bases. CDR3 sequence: CSARSGEGGTEAFF. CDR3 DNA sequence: TGCAGTGCTAGAAGCGGAGAAGGGGGCACTGAAGCTTTCTTT.

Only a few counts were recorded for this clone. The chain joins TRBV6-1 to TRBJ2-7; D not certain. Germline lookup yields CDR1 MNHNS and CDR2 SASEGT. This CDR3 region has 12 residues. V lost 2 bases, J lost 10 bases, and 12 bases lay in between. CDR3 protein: CASSESLGHQYF. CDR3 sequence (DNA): TGTGCCAGCAGTGAATCTCTCGGCCATCAGTACTTC.

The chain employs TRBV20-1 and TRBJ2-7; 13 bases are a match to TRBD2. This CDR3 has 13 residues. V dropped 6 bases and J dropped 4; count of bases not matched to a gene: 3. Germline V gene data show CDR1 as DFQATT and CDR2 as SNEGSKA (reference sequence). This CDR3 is CSARTSGGYEQYF. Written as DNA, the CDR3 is TGCAGTGCCCGGACTAGCGGGGGATACGAGCAGTACTTC.

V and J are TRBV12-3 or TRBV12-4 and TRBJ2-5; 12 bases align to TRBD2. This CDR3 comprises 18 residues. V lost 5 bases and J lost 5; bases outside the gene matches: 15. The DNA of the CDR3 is TGTGCCAGCAGTGGCCTCCCTAGCGGGAGGGCCCGTTCGGAGACCCAGTACTTC. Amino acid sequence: CASSGLPSGRARSETQYF.

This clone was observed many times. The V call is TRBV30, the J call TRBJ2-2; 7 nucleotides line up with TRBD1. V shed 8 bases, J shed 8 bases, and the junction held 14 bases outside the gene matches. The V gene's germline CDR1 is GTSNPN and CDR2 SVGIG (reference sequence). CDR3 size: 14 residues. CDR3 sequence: CARDSGVVLGELFF. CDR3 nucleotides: TGTGCCCGGGACAGTGGGGTGGTATTGGGGGAGCTGTTTTTT.

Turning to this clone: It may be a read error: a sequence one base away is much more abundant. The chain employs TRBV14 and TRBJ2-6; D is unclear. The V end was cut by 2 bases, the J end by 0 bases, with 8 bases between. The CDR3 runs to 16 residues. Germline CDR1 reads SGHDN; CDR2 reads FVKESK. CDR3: CASSQLTVSGANVLTF. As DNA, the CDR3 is TGTGCCAGCAGCCAACTTACAGTCTCTGGGGCCAACGTCCTGACTTTC. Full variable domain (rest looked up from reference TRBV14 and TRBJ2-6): EAGVTQFPSHSVIEKGQTVTLRCDPISGHDNLYWYRRVMGKEIKFLLHFVKESKQDESGMPNNRFLAERTGGTYSTLKVQPAELEDSGVYFCASSQLTVSGANVLTFGAGSRLTVL.

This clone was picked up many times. This chain's CDR3 is CASSEFGTGRTGELFF. The CDR3 DNA follows: TGCGCCAGCAGTGAGTTTGGGACAGGGCGAACCGGGGAGCTGTTTTTT. V usage is TRBV10-1 and J usage is TRBJ2-2; 9 bases align to TRBD1. This CDR3 contains 16 residues. The junction had 5 bases not matched to a gene; V was cut back by 1 base and J by 5 bases. Per germline, CDR1 WNHNN and CDR2 SYGVQD (reference sequence).

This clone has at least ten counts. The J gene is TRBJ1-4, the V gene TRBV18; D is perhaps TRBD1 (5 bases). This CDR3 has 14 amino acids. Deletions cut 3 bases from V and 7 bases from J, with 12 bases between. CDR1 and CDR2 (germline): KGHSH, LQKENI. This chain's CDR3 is CASSPGQGGEKLFF. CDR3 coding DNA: TGTGCCAGCTCACCGGGCCAGGGCGGTGAAAAACTGTTTTTT. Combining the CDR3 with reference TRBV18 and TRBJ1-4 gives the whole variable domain NAGVMQNPRHLVRRRGQEARLRCSPMKGHSHVYWYRQLPEEGLKFMVYLQKENIIDESGMPKERFSAEFPKEGPSILRIQQVVRGDSAAYFCASSPGQGGEKLFFGSGTQLSVL.

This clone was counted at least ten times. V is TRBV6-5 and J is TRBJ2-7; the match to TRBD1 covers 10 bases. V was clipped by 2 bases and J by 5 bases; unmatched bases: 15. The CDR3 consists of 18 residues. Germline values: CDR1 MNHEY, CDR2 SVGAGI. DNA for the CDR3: TGTGCCAGCAGTTACACCCCCCGCCTGGACAGGGGGAAAAACGAGCAGTACTTC. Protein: CASSYTPRLDRGKNEQYF.

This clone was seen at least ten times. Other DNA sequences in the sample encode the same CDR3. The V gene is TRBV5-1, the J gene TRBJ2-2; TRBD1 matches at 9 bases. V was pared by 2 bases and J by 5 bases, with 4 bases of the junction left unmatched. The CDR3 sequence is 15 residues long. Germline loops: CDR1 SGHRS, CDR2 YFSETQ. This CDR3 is CASSFSGTGTGELFF. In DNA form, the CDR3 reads TGCGCCAGCAGCTTTTCCGGGACAGGGACCGGGGAGCTGTTTTTT.

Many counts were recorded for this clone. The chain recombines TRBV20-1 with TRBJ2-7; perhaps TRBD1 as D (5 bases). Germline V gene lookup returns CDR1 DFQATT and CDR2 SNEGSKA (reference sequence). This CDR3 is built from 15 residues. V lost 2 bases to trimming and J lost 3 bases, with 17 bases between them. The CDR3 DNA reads TGCAGTGCTAGATCACTCCAGGGTGGGCTCTACGAGCAGTACTTC. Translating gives CSARSLQGGLYEQYF.

The CDR3: CASSLFVDGYTF. The CDR3 nucleotides read TGTGCCAGCAGTCTCTTTGTAGATGGCTACACCTTC. The chain is built from TRBV12-3 or TRBV12-4 and TRBJ1-2; D is unresolved. The CDR3 extends over 12 amino acids. The V and J ends lost 5 bases and 6 bases respectively, with 10 bases between them.

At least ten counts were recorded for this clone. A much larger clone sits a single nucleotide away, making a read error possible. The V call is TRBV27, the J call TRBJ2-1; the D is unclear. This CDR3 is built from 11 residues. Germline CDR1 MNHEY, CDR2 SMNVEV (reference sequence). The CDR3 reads CALSGNNEQSF. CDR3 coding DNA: TGTGCCCTAAGTGGAAACAATGAGCAGTCCTTC.

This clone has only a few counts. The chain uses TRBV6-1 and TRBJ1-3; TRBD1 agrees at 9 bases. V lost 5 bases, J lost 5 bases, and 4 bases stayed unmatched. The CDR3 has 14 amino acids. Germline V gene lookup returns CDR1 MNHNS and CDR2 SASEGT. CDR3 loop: CASSPGQGRNTIYF. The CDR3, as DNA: TGTGCCAGCAGTCCGGGACAGGGCAGAAACACCATATATTTT.

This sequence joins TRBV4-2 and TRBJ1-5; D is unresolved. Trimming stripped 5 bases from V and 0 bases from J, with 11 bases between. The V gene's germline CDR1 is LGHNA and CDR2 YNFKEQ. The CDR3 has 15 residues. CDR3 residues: CASSYTEDSNQPQHF. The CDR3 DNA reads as TGTGCCAGCAGCTATACGGAAGATAGCAATCAGCCCCAGCATTTT.